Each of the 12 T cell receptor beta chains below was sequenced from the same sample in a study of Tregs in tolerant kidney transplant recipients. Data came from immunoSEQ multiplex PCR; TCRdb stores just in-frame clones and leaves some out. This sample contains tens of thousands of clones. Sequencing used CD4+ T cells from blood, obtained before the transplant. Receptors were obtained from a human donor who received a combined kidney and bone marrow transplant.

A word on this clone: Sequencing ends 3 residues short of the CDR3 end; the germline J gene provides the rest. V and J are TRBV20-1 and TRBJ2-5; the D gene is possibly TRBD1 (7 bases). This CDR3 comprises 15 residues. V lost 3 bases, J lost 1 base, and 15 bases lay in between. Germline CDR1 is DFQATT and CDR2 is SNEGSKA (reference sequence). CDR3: CSARDYRDSQETQYF. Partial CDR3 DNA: TGCAGTGCTAGGGACTACCGGGACAGCCAAGAGACC.

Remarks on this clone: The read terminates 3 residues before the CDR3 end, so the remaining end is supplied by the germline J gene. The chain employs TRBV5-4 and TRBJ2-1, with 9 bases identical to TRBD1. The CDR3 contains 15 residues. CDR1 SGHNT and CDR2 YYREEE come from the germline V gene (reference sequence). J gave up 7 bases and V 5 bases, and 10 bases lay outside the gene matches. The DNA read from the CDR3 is TGTGCCAGCAGTCGTCCGGGACAGGGCGCAAATGAG. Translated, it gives CASSRPGQGANE. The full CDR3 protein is CASSRPGQGANEQFF.

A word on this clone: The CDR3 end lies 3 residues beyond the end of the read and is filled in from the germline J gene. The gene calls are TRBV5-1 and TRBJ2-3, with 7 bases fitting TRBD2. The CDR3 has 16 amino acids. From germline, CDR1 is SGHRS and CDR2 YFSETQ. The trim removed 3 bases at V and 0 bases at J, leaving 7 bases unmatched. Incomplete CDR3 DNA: TGCGCCAGCAGCTCGTCGCTAGCGGCTAGCACAGATACG. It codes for CASSSSLAASTDT. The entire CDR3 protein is CASSSSLAASTDTQYF.

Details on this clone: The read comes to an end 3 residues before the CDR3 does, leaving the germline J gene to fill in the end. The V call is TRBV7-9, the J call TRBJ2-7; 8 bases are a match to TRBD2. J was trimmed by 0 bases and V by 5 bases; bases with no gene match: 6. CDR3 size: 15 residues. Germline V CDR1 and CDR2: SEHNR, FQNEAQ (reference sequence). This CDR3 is CASSLGSGSSYEQYF. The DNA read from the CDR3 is TGTGCCAGCAGCCTAGGGAGCGGGAGCTCCTACGAG.

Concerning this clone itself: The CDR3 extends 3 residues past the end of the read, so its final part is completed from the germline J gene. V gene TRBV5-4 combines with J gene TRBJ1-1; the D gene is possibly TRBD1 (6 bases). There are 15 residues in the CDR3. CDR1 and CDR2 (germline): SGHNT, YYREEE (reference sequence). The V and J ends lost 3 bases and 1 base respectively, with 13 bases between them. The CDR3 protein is CASSSSGGRNTEAFF. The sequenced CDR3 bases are TGTGCCAGCAGCTCATCCGGGGGGCGGAACACTGAA.

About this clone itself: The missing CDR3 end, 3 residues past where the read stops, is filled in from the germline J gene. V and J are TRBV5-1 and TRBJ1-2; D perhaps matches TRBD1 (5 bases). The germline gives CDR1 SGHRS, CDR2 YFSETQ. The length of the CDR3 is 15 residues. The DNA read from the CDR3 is TGCGCCAGCAGCTCGAGGGCAGGGCTGTCGGAAGGC. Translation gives CASSSRAGLSEG. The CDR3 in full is CASSSRAGLSEGYTF. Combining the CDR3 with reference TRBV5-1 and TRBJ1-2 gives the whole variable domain KAGVTQTPRYLIKTRGQQVTLSCSPISGHRSVSWYQQTPGQGLQFLFEYFSETQRNKGNFPGRFSGRQFSNSRSEMNVSTLELGDSALYLCASSSRAGLSEGYTFGSGTRLTVV.

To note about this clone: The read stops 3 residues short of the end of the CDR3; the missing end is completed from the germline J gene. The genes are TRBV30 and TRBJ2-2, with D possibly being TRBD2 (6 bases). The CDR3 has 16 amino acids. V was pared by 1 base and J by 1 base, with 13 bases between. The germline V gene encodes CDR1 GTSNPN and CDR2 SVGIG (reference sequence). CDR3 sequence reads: CAWSDPAGLNTGELFF. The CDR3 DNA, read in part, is TGTGCCTGGAGTGATCCAGCGGGTCTGAACACCGGGGAG.

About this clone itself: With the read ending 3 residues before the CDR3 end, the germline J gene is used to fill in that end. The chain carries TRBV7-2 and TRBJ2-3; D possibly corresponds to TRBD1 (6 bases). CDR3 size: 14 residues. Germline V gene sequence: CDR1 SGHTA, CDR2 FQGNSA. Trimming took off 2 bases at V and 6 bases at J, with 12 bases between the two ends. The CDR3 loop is CASSLLSGVDTQYF. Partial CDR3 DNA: TGTGCCAGCAGCTTACTTTCAGGGGTGGATACG.

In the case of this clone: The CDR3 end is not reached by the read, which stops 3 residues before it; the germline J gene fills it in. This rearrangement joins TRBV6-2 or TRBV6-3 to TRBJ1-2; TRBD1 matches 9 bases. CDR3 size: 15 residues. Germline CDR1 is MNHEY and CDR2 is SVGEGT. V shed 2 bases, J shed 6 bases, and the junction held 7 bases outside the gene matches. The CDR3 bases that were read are TGTGCCAGCAGTTACACCGGGACAGGGCTTGATGGC. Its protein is CASSYTGTGLDG. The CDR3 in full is CASSYTGTGLDGYTF.

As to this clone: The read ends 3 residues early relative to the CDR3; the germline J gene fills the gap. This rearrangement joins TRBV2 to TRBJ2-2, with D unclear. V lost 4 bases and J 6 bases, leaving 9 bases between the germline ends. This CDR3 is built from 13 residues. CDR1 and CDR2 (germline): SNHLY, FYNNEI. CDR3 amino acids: CASSVAESGELFF. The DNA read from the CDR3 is TGTGCCAGCAGTGTCGCAGAATCCGGGGAG.

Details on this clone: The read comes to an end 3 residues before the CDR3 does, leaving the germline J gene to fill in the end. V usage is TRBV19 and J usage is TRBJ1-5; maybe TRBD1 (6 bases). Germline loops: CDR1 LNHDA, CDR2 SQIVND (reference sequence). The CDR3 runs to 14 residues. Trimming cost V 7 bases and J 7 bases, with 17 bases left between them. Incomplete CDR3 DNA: TGTGCCAGTACCCTGTGGGGGGGCGGGCAGCCC. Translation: CASTLWGGGQP. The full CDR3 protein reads CASTLWGGGQPQHF.

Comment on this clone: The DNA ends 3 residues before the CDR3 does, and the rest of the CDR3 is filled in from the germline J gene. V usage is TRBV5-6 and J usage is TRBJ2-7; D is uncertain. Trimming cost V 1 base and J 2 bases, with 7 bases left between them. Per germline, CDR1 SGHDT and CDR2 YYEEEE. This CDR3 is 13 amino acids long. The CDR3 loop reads CASSLYQTYEQYF. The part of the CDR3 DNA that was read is TGTGCCAGCAGCTTGTACCAGACCTACGAG.